Shown below are 23 T cell receptor beta chains from a single sample sequenced in a study of Graves' ophthalmopathy and Graves' hyperthyroidism. As the template, RNA transcripts were used to amplify TCR beta CDR3 regions. HTBI primers primed a first-round RT-PCR, and a second-round multiplex PCR followed. TCRdb used MiXCR to reprocess the multiplex PCR reads, holding one entry per CDR3 protein. The repertoire consists of 400,000 to 500,000 distinct CDR3 sequences, with 20% to 25% occurring once and the leading ten covering 2.5% to 3%. Sequencing was performed on peripheral blood. Receptors were obtained from a woman younger than 35 with stable Graves' hyperthyroidism.

This clonotype has ten or more counts. The CDR3 DNA reads TGTGCCAGCGGCCTAAGAGGGACAGGGCCACAGCCCCAGCATTTT. Translation gives CASGLRGTGPQPQHF. The chain couples TRBV6-5 to TRBJ1-5; 9 positions agree with TRBD1. J lost 7 bases, V lost 8 bases, and 12 bases had no gene match. Germline V gene data show CDR1 as MNHEY and CDR2 as SVGAGI. This CDR3 contains 15 residues.

This clonotype has a count of ten or more. The rearrangement links TRBV20-1 to TRBJ1-1, with D possibly TRBD1 on 5 matching bases. The CDR3 extends over 19 amino acids. CDR1 and CDR2 (germline): DFQATT, SNEGSKA (reference sequence). Trimming left V 1 base short and J 1 base short, with 25 bases between. For the CDR3, the DNA is TGCAGTGCTAGAGTACGCTCCGGCGCCCCCTTGACAGCGAACACTGAAGCTTTCTTT. It yields the protein CSARVRSGAPLTANTEAFF.

There are many counts of this clonotype. The chain has TRBV15 and TRBJ2-7; TRBD1 might be the D (5 bases). Germline V gives CDR1 LNHNV, CDR2 YYDKDF (reference sequence). CDR3 size: 14 residues. The V gene lost 1 base and the J gene lost 2 bases, with 9 bases spanning the gap. The CDR3 DNA sequence: TGTGCCACCAGCAGAGGTCAGGGCCCCTACGAGCAGTACTTC. It specifies CATSRGQGPYEQYF.

This clonotype was detected ten times or more. The J gene is TRBJ2-7, the V gene TRBV9; D might be TRBD1 or TRBD2, each matching 5 bases. Trimming pared 5 bases from V and 4 bases from J, leaving 10 bases between. Germline loops: CDR1 SGDLS, CDR2 YYNGEE. The CDR3 runs to 12 residues. CDR3 coding DNA: TGTGCCAGCAGGGGGACGCCGTACGAGCAGTACTTC. Translation gives CASRGTPYEQYF.

This clonotype has at least ten counts. The J gene is TRBJ2-2, the V gene TRBV10-3; no definite D call. Trimming removed 6 bases at V and 0 bases at J, with 2 bases between. The CDR3 extends over 12 amino acids. The germline gives CDR1 ENHRY, CDR2 SYGVKD. This CDR3 is CAIRPNTGELFF. CDR3 DNA sequence: TGTGCCATCAGACCGAACACCGGGGAGCTGTTTTTT.

The genes are TRBV5-1 and TRBJ1-2, with D hard to call. Germline-derived CDR1 and CDR2 are SGHRS and YFSETQ. With 0 bases removed from V and 6 bases from J, the gap between germline ends came to 18 bases. The CDR3 totals 16 residues. The CDR3 region is CASSLDGRGIINGYTF. CDR3 DNA sequence: TGCGCCAGCAGCTTGGATGGTCGAGGGATCATAAATGGCTACACCTTC.

There are a few counts of this clonotype. Written as DNA, the CDR3 is TGTGCCAGCAGACCGATAACAGGGAGTTCACCCCTCCACTTT. Translation: CASRPITGSSPLHF. V gene TRBV7-2 combines with J gene TRBJ1-6, with D possibly matching TRBD1 (6 bases). In germline, CDR1 is SGHTA, CDR2 FQGNSA. Trimming took off 6 bases at V and 9 bases at J, with 15 bases between the two ends. The CDR3 consists of 14 residues.

This clonotype was observed many times. The DNA of the CDR3 is TGTGCCAGCACCCAGCCAAGTACCGGGGAGCTGTTTTTT. It specifies CASTQPSTGELFF. The V gene is TRBV7-2, the J gene TRBJ2-2, with D unclear. The germline gives CDR1 SGHTA, CDR2 FQGNSA. The CDR3 runs to 13 residues. Trimming removed 7 bases at V and 5 bases at J, with 11 bases between.

At least ten counts were recorded for this clonotype. The V and J genes are TRBV11-2 and TRBJ2-7, with unresolved D. Deletions cut 5 bases from V and 2 bases from J, with 16 bases between. Per germline, CDR1 SGHAT and CDR2 FQNNGV. The CDR3 is 15 amino acids. The CDR3 nucleotides are TGTGCCAGCAGCCCGTTTGGATCCCTAGCCTACGAGCAGTACTTC. Encoded protein: CASSPFGSLAYEQYF. The complete variable domain, with remaining parts taken from reference TRBV11-2 and TRBJ2-7, reads EAGVAQSPRYKIIEKRQSVAFWCNPISGHATLYWYQQILGQGPKLLIQFQNNGVVDDSQLPKDRFSAERLKGVDSTLKIQPAKLEDSAVYLCASSPFGSLAYEQYFGPGTRLTVT.

This clonotype has at least ten counts. The chain joins TRBV6-5 to TRBJ1-2; 8 nucleotides line up with TRBD1. V gave up 5 bases and J gave up 1 base; unmatched junction bases: 6. CDR3 length: 15 amino acids. Germline V lookup: CDR1 MNHEY, CDR2 SVGAGI. The CDR3: CASSTRTGFNYGYTF. CDR3 bases: TGTGCCAGCAGTACCAGGACAGGGTTTAACTATGGCTACACCTTC.

V usage is TRBV28 and J usage is TRBJ2-4, with 11 bases identical to TRBD2. V trimming: 3 bases; J trimming: 0 bases; junction bases outside the gene matches: 7. Germline V gives CDR1 MDHEN, CDR2 SYDVKM. The CDR3 length is 18 residues. The CDR3 DNA is TGTGCCAGCAGTTTCCCCTATAGCGGGAGGGTAGCCAAAAACATTCAGTACTTC. Its translation is CASSFPYSGRVAKNIQYF.

This clonotype was detected ten times or more. The chain combines TRBV3-1 with TRBJ2-7; a possible D gene is TRBD1 (6 bases). Trimming left V 0 bases short and J 4 bases short, with 16 bases between. From germline, CDR1 is LGHDT and CDR2 YNNKEL (reference sequence). This CDR3 is 16 amino acids long. DNA of the CDR3: TGTGCCAGCAGCCAAGATCTGGAACAGGGAACGTACGAGCAGTACTTC. This translates into CASSQDLEQGTYEQYF.

The table lists this clonotype with many counts. The chain links TRBV19 to TRBJ2-7; TRBD2 matches 7 bases. The germline CDR1 and CDR2 sequences are LNHDA and SQIVND (reference sequence). V lost 4 bases and J lost 3; bases outside the gene matches: 6. The CDR3 spans 14 residues. The CDR3 spells CASSTGLVGYEQYF. The DNA for the CDR3 is TGTGCCAGTAGTACCGGACTAGTCGGCTACGAGCAGTACTTC.

Comments on this clonotype: A much larger clone differs from this one at a single base, so this may be a read error. The chain combines TRBV20-1 with TRBJ2-7; TRBD1 matches at 9 bases. CDR3 length: 13 residues. Germline CDR1 is DFQATT and CDR2 is SNEGSKA (reference sequence). The CDR3 nucleotides are TGCAGTGGTAACAGGGGGCTCTCCTACGAGCAGTGCTTC. Translated: CSGNRGLSYEQCF.

Many counts were recorded for this clonotype. This rearrangement joins TRBV12-3 or TRBV12-4 to TRBJ2-5, with 9 positions matching TRBD1. J was trimmed by 4 bases and V by 4 bases; bases with no gene match: 4. The CDR3 has 14 amino acids. Here the CDR3 reads CASSSGTGLETQYF. The CDR3 nucleotides are TGTGCCAGCAGTTCGGGGACAGGGCTAGAGACCCAGTACTTC.

CDR3 loop: CASSYSGVGNQPQHF. CDR3 nucleotides: TGTGCCAGCAGTTACTCGGGGGTGGGCAATCAGCCCCAGCATTTT. This rearrangement joins TRBV6-5 to TRBJ1-5, with a tentative D call TRBD1 (5 bases). The CDR3 spans 15 residues. Trimming took 0 bases from V and 2 from J, leaving 8 bases between them. Germline loops: CDR1 MNHEY, CDR2 SVGAGI.

This clonotype was counted many times. A much larger clone is a single base away; this may be a read error. This sequence joins TRBV28 and TRBJ1-2, with D maybe TRBD1 (5 bases). The CDR3 loop spans 11 amino acids. Trimming left V 4 bases short and J 7 bases short, with 7 bases between. CDR1 is MDHEN and CDR2 is SYDVKM in the germline V gene. The DNA of the CDR3 is TGTGCCAGCAGTTACGGGGGTGGCTACACCTTC. Protein sequence: CASSYGGGYTF.

This clonotype has a handful of counts. The CDR3 DNA follows: TGTGCCAGTACAACAGGGAACACTGAAGCTTTCTTT. The encoded protein is CASTTGNTEAFF. The chain combines TRBV19 with TRBJ1-1; the D gene is possibly TRBD1 (5 bases). This CDR3 comprises 12 residues. V was cut by 7 bases and J by 1 base, with 7 bases left in between. The germline gives CDR1 LNHDA, CDR2 SQIVND (reference sequence).

This clonotype has at least ten counts. The rearrangement uses TRBV11-2 and TRBJ1-5, with D tentatively TRBD1 (5 bases). The V gene's germline CDR1 is SGHAT and CDR2 FQNNGV. With 5 bases removed from V and 7 bases from J, the gap between germline ends came to 12 bases. The CDR3 length is 13 residues. The CDR3 sequence is CASSPGGGQPQHF. The CDR3 DNA is TGTGCCAGCAGCCCGGGGGGTGGCCAGCCCCAGCATTTT.

In this sample, this clonotype turned up many times. The V call is TRBV20-1, the J call TRBJ1-5, with 9 bases lining up with TRBD1. The CDR3 covers 15 residues. The ends lost 0 bases at V and 9 bases at J; junction bases unmatched: 9. Germline CDR1 and CDR2: DFQATT and SNEGSKA (reference sequence). The CDR3 region has the DNA TGCAGTGCTAGAGATGTGGACAGGGGTTTTCCGCCCCAGCATTTT. This gives the protein CSARDVDRGFPPQHF.

This rearrangement joins TRBV6-2 or TRBV6-3 to TRBJ1-1; 9 nucleotides line up with TRBD1. The germline CDR1 and CDR2 sequences are MNHEY and SVGEGT. With V trimmed by 0 bases and J by 0 bases, 8 bases remained unmatched. The CDR3 length is 18 residues. The CDR3: CASSYSRDRAYMNTEAFF. The CDR3 DNA is TGTGCCAGCAGTTACTCGCGGGACAGGGCCTATATGAACACTGAAGCTTTCTTT.

This clonotype was observed many times. The V and J genes are TRBV12-3 or TRBV12-4 and TRBJ1-5; 8 bases are a match to TRBD1. The V gene end was trimmed by 6 bases and the J gene end by 7 bases; junction bases not matched to a gene: 8. The CDR3 contains 14 residues. The CDR3 DNA reads as TGTGCCAGCAGCGAAACAGGGGGGGAACAGCCCCAGCATTTT. This encodes CASSETGGEQPQHF.

At least ten counts were recorded for this clonotype. CDR3 DNA: TGTGCCAGCAGCCCCGCCGGCGTTCCCTACGAGCAGTACTTC. Protein: CASSPAGVPYEQYF. The genes are TRBV5-5 and TRBJ2-7; D remains unclear. This CDR3 is 14 amino acids long. Germline V gene sequence: CDR1 SGHKS, CDR2 YYEKEE (reference sequence). Trimming took 4 bases from V and 2 from J, leaving 13 bases between them.